These 10 T cell receptor beta chains were sequenced from one sample in a study of cytomegalovirus exposure and HLA in healthy donors. The data were produced by immunoSEQ multiplex PCR, yet TCRdb's version contains in-frame clones alone and is incomplete. The table includes approximately 120,000 clones, 95% to 97% detected once. Sequencing input: PBMCs. Receptors were obtained from a man in his late teens or twenties in good health and CMV-seronegative.

The chain combines TRBV5-4 with TRBJ2-7, with D maybe TRBD2 (6 bases). CDR3 size: 18 residues. Trimming pared 0 bases from V and 4 bases from J, leaving 23 bases between. Per germline, CDR1 SGHNT and CDR2 YYREEE (reference sequence). CDR3 loop: CASSLEGRGGGSRYEQYF. The CDR3 coding sequence is TGTGCCAGCAGCTTGGAGGGGCGGGGCGGCGGATCGAGGTACGAGCAGTACTTC.

The chain uses TRBV28 and TRBJ2-3, with a tentative D call TRBD1 (5 bases). This CDR3 is built from 15 residues. Trimming removed 5 bases at V and 0 bases at J, with 12 bases between. Germline CDR1 reads MDHEN; CDR2 reads SYDVKM. CDR3 in amino acids: CASSLPRQSTDTQYF. Written as DNA, the CDR3 is TGTGCCAGCAGTCTCCCCAGACAGAGCACAGATACGCAGTATTTT. The full variable domain, completed using reference TRBV28 and TRBJ2-3, is DVKVTQSSRYLVKRTGEKVFLECVQDMDHENMFWYRQDPGLGLRLIYFSYDVKMKEKGDIPEGYSVSREKKERFSLILESASTNQTSMYLCASSLPRQSTDTQYFGPGTRLTVL.

The chain has TRBV5-4 and TRBJ1-1; 10 bases match TRBD1. This CDR3 is built from 13 residues. With V trimmed by 2 bases and J by 10 bases, 5 bases remained unmatched. Germline V gene sequence: CDR1 SGHNT, CDR2 YYREEE (reference sequence). The CDR3 region is CASSFPGQGGAFF. CDR3 coding DNA: TGTGCCAGCAGCTTTCCAGGACAGGGGGGAGCTTTCTTT.

V gene TRBV7-6 combines with J gene TRBJ2-6; D call uncertain. V dropped 3 bases and J dropped 2 bases, with 8 bases sitting between them. Looked up from germline, CDR1 is SGHVS and CDR2 is FNYEAQ. CDR3 length: 15 residues. The CDR3 DNA follows: TGTGCCAGCAGCTTGTCCCGGGCTGGGGCCAACGTCCTGACTTTC. Amino acid sequence: CASSLSRAGANVLTF.

The chain has TRBV2 and TRBJ1-1, with D unclear. The V gene's germline CDR1 is SNHLY and CDR2 FYNNEI. Trimming cost V 7 bases and J 1 base, with 13 bases left between them. CDR3 length: 14 residues. CDR3 amino acids: CASNFKARNTEAFF. As DNA, the CDR3 is TGTGCCAGCAATTTCAAAGCCCGGAACACTGAAGCTTTCTTT.

The chain has TRBV4-3 and TRBJ1-5; 7 bases line up with TRBD1. With 0 bases clipped from V and 2 bases from J, the junction kept 7 bases outside the gene matches. The V gene's germline CDR1 is LGHNA and CDR2 YSLEER. CDR3 length equals 17 residues. DNA for the CDR3: TGCGCCAGCAGCCAAGATAGGGCGGGGACAGGCAATCAGCCCCAGCATTTT. Amino acids: CASSQDRAGTGNQPQHF.

V gene TRBV27 combines with J gene TRBJ2-7; the match to TRBD1 covers 8 bases. This CDR3 has 15 amino acids. After removal of 3 bases from V and 1 base from J, the junction contained 5 bases not matched to a gene. Per the germline V gene, CDR1 is MNHEY and CDR2 is SMNVEV (reference sequence). The CDR3 DNA reads TGTGCCAGCAGTTTCCCCGGACAGGGATCCTACGAGCAGTACTTC. Translating it yields CASSFPGQGSYEQYF.

The genes are TRBV6-5 and TRBJ2-2, with D tentatively TRBD1 (6 bases). V shed 3 bases and J shed 5 bases, with 10 bases lying between them. This CDR3 is built from 14 residues. Germline V lookup: CDR1 MNHEY, CDR2 SVGAGI. CDR3 protein: CASSYSTGTGELFF. CDR3 coding DNA: TGTGCCAGCAGTTATTCCACAGGGACCGGGGAGCTGTTTTTT.

The rearrangement links TRBV28 to TRBJ2-7, with 9 bases fitting TRBD1. Germline CDR1 is MDHEN and CDR2 is SYDVKM. The J segment lost 6 bases and the V segment lost 6 bases, leaving 6 bases of the junction unmatched. This CDR3 spans 13 amino acids. The CDR3 spells CASRRDRVGEQYF. Here the CDR3 DNA reads TGTGCCAGCAGACGGGACAGGGTAGGCGAGCAGTACTTC.

CDR3: CASSATTGSAGYTF. The CDR3 region has the DNA TGTGCCAGCAGCGCGACGACAGGTTCCGCGGGCTACACCTTC. The chain links TRBV5-4 to TRBJ1-2; D might be TRBD1 (6 bases). The CDR3 is 14 amino acids. The V gene's germline CDR1 is SGHNT and CDR2 YYREEE (reference sequence). The ends were cut back, 4 bases at V and 8 bases at J, with 18 bases in the middle. The full variable domain, with the rest looked up from reference TRBV5-4 and TRBJ1-2, is ETGVTQSPTHLIKTRGQQVTLRCSSQSGHNTVSWYQQALGQGPQFIFQYYREEENGRGNFPPRFSGLQFPNYSSELNVNALELDDSALYLCASSATTGSAGYTFGSGTRLTVV.